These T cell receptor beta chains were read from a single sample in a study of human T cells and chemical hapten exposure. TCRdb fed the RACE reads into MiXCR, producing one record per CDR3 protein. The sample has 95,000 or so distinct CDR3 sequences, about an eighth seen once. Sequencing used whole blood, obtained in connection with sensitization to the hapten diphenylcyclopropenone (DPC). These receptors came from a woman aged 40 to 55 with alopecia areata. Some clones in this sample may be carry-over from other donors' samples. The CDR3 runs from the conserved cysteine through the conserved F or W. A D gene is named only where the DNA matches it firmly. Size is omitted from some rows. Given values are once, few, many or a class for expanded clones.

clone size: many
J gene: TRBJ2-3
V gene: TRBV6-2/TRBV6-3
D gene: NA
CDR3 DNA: TGTGCCAGCAGTTATGCCGGGGACCGCACAGATACGCAGTATTTT
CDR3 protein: CASSYAGDRTDTQYF

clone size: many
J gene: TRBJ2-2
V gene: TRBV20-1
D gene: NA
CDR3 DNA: TGCAGTGCTAGAGTCGACCGAGGGGGGGCCGGGGAGCTGTTTTTT
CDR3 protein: CSARVDRGGAGELFF

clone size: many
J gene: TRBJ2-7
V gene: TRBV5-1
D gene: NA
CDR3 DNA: TGCGCCAGCAGCTTGGACGGCGGGGGCCCCTACGAGCAGTACTTC
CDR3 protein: CASSLDGGGPYEQYF

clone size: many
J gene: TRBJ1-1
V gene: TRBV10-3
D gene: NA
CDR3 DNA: TGTGCCATCAGAGGCAGTGCCTTCACTGAAGCTTTCTTT
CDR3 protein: CAIRGSAFTEAFF

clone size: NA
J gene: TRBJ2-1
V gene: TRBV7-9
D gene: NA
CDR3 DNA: TGTGCCAGCAGCGCCGGGCCCAGGGGCAATGAGCAGTTCTTC
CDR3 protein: CASSAGPRGNEQFF

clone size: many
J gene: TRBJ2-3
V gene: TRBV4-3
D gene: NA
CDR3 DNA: TGCGCCAGCAGCCACCGGGCCGGGGGCACAGATACGCAGTATTTT
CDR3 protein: CASSHRAGGTDTQYF

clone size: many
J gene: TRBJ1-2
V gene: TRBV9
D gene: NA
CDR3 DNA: TGTGCCAGCAGCGTAGAGGGATACTATGGCTACACCTTC
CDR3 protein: CASSVEGYYGYTF

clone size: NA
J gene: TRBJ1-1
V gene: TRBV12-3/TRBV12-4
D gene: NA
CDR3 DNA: TGTGCCAGCAGTGGACGAGTTGAAGCTTTCTTT
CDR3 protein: CASSGRVEAFF

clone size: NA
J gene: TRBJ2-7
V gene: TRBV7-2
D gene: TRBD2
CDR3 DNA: TGTGCCAGCAGCTCGCTAGCGGGGGGGCGGAGTGAGCAGTACTTC
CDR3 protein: CASSSLAGGRSEQYF

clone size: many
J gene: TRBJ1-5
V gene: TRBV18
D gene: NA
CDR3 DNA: TGTGCCAGCTCACCCGGGACCGCCAATCAGCCCCAGCATTTT
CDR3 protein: CASSPGTANQPQHF

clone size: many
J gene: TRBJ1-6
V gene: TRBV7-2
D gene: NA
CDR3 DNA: TGTGCCAGCAGAGTGGCAGGGGCCTTTAATTCACCCCTCCACTTT
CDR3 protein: CASRVAGAFNSPLHF

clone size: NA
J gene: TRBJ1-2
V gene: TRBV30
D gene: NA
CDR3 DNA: TGTGCCTGGAGGGAAGGGGCGCCGCGCTTCCGTAACTATGGCTACACCTTC
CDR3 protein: CAWREGAPRFRNYGYTF

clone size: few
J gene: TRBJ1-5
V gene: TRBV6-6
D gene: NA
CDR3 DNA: TGTGCCAGCAGTTACGCCCTCATGGCCCAGCATTTT
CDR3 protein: CASSYALMAQHF

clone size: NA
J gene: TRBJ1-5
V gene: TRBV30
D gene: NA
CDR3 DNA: TGTGCCTGGGGACAGAGTCGACAGCCCCAGCATTTT
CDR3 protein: CAWGQSRQPQHF

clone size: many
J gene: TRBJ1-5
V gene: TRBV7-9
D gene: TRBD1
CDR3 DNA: TGTGCCAGCAGCCCCGGGACAGCGCTCAATCAGCCCCAGCATTTT
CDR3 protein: CASSPGTALNQPQHF

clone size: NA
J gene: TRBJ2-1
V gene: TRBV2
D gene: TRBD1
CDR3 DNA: TGTGCCAGCGAAGGACAGGGGGCCGATGAGCAGTTCTTC
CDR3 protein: CASEGQGADEQFF

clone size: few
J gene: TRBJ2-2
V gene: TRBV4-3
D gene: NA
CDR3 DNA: TGCGCCAGCAGCCAAGATATAGGGGGGATTGGCGGGGAGCTGTTTTTT
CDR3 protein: CASSQDIGGIGGELFF

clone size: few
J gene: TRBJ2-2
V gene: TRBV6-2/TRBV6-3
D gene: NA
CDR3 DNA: TGTGCCAGCAGTTTCGAACTGATCACCGGGGAGCTGTTTTTT
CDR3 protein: CASSFELITGELFF

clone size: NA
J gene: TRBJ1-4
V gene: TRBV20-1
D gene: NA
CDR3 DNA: TGCAGTGCCGAACGCAGGGAGATGAATGAAAAACTGTTTTTT
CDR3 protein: CSAERREMNEKLFF

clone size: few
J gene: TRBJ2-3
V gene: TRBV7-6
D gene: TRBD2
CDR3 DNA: TGTGCCAGCAGCTCGTCCCTAGCGGGGGGGCGTTCGAGGACAGATACGCAGTATTTT
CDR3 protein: CASSSSLAGGRSRTDTQYF

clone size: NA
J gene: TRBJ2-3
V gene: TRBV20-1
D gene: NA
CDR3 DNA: TGCAGTGCTTTTTTAGGGGACACAGATACGCAGTATTTT
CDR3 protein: CSAFLGDTDTQYF

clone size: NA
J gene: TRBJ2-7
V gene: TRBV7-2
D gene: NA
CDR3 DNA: TGTGCCAGCAGCATGCGACGGGCGGCCCTTCCAATCTACGAGCAGTACTTC
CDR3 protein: CASSMRRAALPIYEQYF

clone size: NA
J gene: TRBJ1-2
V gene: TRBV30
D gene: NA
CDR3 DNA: TGTGCCTGGAGTGGTCGCTATGGCTACACCTTC
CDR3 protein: CAWSGRYGYTF

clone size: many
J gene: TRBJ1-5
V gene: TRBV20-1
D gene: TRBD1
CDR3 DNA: TGCAGTGCTGCCGGGACAGGGGGCGGACAGCCCCAGCATTTT
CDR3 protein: CSAAGTGGGQPQHF

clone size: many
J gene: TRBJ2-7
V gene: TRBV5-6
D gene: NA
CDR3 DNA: TGTGCCAGCAGCTTTGAAGGTTACGAGCAGTACTTC
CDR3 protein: CASSFEGYEQYF

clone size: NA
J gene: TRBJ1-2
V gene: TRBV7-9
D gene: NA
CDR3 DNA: TGTGCCAGCAGCCTCCGGGACACCGAATTCTATGGCTACACCTTC
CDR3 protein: CASSLRDTEFYGYTF

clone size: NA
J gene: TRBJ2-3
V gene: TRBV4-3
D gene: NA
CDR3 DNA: TGCGCCAGCAGCCAATCTGCGGGCGGGGACACAGATACGCAGTATTTT
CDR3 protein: CASSQSAGGDTDTQYF

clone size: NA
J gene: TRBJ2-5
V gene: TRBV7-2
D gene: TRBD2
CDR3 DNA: TGTGCCAGCAGCTTTCGGACGCACGTAGCGGGACAAGAGACCCAGTACTTC
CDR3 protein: CASSFRTHVAGQETQYF

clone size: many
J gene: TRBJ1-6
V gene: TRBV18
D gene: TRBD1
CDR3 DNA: TGTGCCAGCTCCGGGACAGGGGGTAATTCACCCCTCCACTTT
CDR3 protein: CASSGTGGNSPLHF

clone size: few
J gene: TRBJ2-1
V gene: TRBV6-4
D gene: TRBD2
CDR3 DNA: TGTGCCAGCAGTGACTTCGGCGGGGGGTCTGCTTCCTACAATGAGCAGTTCTTC
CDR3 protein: CASSDFGGGSASYNEQFF

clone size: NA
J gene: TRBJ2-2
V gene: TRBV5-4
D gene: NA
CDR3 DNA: TGTGTCAGCAGCTCACCGGGACTCTCGAACACCGGGGAGCTGTTTTTT
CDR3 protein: CVSSSPGLSNTGELFF

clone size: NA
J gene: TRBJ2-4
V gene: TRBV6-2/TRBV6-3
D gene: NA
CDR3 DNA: TGTGCCAGCAGTTCCGACACAGCCAAAAACATTCAGTACTTC
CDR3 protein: CASSSDTAKNIQYF

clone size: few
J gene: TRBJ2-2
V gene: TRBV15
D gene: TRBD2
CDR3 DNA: TGTGCCACCAGCTCCCGAGCCCTGGTAGCGGGCAACACCGGGGAGCTGTTTTTT
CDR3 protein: CATSSRALVAGNTGELFF

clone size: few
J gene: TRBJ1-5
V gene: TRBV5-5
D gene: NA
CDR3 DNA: TGTGCCAGCAGCTTGGCGTCGGGCAGCGCTCAGCCCCAGCATTTT
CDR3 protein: CASSLASGSAQPQHF

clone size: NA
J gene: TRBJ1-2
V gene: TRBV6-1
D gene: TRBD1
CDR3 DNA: TGTGCCAGCAGCGAAACCCCGGGACAGGGTGGATATGGCTACACCTTC
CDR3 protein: CASSETPGQGGYGYTF

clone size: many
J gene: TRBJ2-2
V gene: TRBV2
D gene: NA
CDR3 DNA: TGTGCCAGCTTTCCGTCCGCGGCGAACACCGGGGAGCTGTTTTTT
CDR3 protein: CASFPSAANTGELFF

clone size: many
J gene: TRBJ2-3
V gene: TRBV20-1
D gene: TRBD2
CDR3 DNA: TGCAGTGCTAGTAATCGAGCGGGAGCCACAGATACGCAGTATTTT
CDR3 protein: CSASNRAGATDTQYF

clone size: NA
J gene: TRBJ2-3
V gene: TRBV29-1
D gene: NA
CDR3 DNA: TGCAGCGTTGAAGATCCAGCTCGCACAGATACGCAGTATTTT
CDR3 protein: CSVEDPARTDTQYF

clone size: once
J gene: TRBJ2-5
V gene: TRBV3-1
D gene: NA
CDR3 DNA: TGTGCCAGCAGCCAATCGTCCGGCGGTCAAGAGACCCAGTACTTC
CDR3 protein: CASSQSSGGQETQYF

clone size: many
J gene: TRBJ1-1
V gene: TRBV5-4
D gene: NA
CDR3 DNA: TGTGCCAGCAGCTTAGAGGTTCTGAACACTGAAGCTTTCTTT
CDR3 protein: CASSLEVLNTEAFF

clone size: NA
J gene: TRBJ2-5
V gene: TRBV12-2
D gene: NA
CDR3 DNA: TGTGCAAGTCGCTTATTACTAGCGGCGAAACTTAATAAAGAGACCCAGTACTTC
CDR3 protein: CASRLLLAAKLNKETQYF

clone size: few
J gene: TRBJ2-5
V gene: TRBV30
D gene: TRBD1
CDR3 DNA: TGTGCCTGGAGTGTACAGGGGGCAAAAGAGACCCAGTACTTC
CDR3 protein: CAWSVQGAKETQYF

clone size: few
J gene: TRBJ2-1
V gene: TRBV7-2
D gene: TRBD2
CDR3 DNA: TGTGCCAGCAGCTTCTTCACAGCGGGGGCCTCCTACAATGAGCAGTTCTTC
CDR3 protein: CASSFFTAGASYNEQFF

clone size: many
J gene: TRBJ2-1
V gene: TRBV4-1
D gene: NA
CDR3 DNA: TGCGCCAGCAGCTCCCGCAACAGGGAGGTATACAATGAGCAGTTCTTC
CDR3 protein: CASSSRNREVYNEQFF

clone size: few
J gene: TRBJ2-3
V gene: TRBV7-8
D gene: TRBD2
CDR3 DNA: TGTGCCAGCAGCGTAGCGGGAGGGAGGGCGGATACGCAGTATTTT
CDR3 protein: CASSVAGGRADTQYF